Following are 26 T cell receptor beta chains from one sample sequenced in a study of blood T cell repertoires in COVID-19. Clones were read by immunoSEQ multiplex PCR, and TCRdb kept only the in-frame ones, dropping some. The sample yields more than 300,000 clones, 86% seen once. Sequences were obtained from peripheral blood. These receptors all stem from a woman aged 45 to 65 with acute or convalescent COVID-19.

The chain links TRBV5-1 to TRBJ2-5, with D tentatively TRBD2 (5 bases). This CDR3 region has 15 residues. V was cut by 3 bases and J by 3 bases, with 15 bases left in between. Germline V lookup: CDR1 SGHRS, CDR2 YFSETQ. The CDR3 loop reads CASSSGLFVEETQYF. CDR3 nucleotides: TGCGCCAGCAGCTCCGGACTGTTCGTGGAAGAGACCCAGTACTTC. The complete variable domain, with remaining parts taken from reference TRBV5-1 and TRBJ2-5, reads KAGVTQTPRYLIKTRGQQVTLSCSPISGHRSVSWYQQTPGQGLQFLFEYFSETQRNKGNFPGRFSGRQFSNSRSEMNVSTLELGDSALYLCASSSGLFVEETQYFGPGTRLLVL.

The chain's CDR3 is CASSLFTQTSGSFKTQYF. Here the CDR3 DNA reads TGTGCCAGCAGTCTCTTTACTCAGACTAGCGGGAGCTTCAAGACCCAGTACTTC. This chain joins TRBV3-1 (or the pseudogene TRBV3-2) and TRBJ2-5; 12 bases map to TRBD2. The junction had 17 bases not matched to a gene; V was cut back by 6 bases and J by 6 bases. Germline CDR1 reads LGHDT; CDR2 reads YNNKEL (reference sequence). This CDR3 has 18 residues.

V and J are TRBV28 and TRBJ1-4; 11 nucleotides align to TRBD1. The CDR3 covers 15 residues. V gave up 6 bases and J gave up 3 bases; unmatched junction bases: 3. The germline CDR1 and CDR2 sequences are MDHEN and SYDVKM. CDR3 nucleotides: TGTGCCAGCAGGGACAGGGGGCCTTCTAATGAAAAACTGTTTTTT. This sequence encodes CASRDRGPSNEKLFF.

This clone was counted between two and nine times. CDR3 amino acids: CASSPQGVGDTEAFF. CDR3 bases: TGTGCCAGCTCACCACAGGGGGTTGGGGACACTGAAGCTTTCTTT. This sequence joins TRBV18 and TRBJ1-1; a possible D gene is TRBD1 (6 bases). This CDR3 has 15 amino acids. Trimming left V 1 base short and J 3 bases short, with 12 bases between. Germline V lookup: CDR1 KGHSH, CDR2 LQKENI.

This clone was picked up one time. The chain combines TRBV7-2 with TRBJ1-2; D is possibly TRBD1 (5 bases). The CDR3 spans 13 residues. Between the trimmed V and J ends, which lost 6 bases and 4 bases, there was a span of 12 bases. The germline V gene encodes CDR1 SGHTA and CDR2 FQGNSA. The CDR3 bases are TGTGCCAGCAGACCCACAGGACCCTATGGCTACACCTTC. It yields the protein CASRPTGPYGYTF.

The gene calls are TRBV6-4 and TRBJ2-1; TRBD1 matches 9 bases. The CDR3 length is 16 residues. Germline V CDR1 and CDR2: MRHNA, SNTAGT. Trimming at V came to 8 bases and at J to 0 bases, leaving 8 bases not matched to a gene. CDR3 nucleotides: TGTGCCAGCGGGTCGGGGACAGGGAGCTCCTACAATGAGCAGTTCTTC. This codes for CASGSGTGSSYNEQFF.

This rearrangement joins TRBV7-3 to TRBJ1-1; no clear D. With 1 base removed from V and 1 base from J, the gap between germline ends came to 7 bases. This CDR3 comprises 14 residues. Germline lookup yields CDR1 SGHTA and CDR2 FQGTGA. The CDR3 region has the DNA TGTGCCAGCAGCTTAAGCTCAGGGAACACTGAAGCTTTCTTT. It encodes CASSLSSGNTEAFF. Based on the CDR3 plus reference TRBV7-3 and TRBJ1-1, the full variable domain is GAGVSQTPSNKVTEKGKYVELRCDPISGHTALYWYRQSLGQGPEFLIYFQGTGAADDSGLPNDRFFAVRPEGSVSTLKIQRTERGDSAVYLCASSLSSGNTEAFFGQGTRLTVV.

DNA for the CDR3: TGTGCCAGCAGCTTATTTGGCAGGGTGGCAGGAGAGACCCAGTACTTC. Encoded protein: CASSLFGRVAGETQYF. This chain links TRBV5-8 with TRBJ2-5, with D perhaps TRBD1 (5 bases). The CDR3 covers 16 residues. The V and J ends lost 2 bases and 4 bases respectively, with 18 bases between them. The germline gives CDR1 SGHTS, CDR2 YDEGEE.

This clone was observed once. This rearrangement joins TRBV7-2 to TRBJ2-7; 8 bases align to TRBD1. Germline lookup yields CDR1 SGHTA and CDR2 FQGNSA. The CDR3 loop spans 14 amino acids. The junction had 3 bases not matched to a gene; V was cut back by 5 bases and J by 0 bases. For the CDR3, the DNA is TGTGCCAGCAGCAGGGACAGGAGCTCCTACGAGCAGTACTTC. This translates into CASSRDRSSYEQYF.

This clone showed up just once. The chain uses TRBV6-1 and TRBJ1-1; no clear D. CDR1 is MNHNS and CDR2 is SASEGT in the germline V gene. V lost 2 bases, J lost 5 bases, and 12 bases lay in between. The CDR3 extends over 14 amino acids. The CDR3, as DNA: TGTGCCAGCAGTGAACTACAGTTTGTTACTGAAGCTTTCTTT. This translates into CASSELQFVTEAFF.

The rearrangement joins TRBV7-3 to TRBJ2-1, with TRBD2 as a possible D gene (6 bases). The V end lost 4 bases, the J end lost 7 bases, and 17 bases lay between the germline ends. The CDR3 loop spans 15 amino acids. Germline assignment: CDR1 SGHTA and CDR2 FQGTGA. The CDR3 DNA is TGTGCCAGCAGCTCCTCTAGCGCAGTTAAGAATGAGCAGTTCTTC. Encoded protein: CASSSSSAVKNEQFF.

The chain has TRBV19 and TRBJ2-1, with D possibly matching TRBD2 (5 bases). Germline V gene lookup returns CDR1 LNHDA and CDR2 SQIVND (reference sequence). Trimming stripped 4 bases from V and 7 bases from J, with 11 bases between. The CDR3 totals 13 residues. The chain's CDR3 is CASSSNGGNEQFF. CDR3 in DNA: TGTGCCAGTAGTAGTAACGGAGGAAATGAGCAGTTCTTC. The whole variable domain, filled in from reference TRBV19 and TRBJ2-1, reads DGGITQSPKYLFRKEGQNVTLSCEQNLNHDAMYWYRQDPGQGLRLIYYSQIVNDFQKGDIAEGYSVSREKKESFPLTVTSAQKNPTAFYLCASSSNGGNEQFFGPGTRLTVL.

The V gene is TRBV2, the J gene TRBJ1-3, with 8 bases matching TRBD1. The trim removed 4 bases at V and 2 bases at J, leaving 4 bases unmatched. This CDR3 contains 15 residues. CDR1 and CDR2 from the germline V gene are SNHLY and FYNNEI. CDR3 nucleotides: TGTGCCAGCAGTGCCGACAGGGGCACTGGAAACACCATATATTTT. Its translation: CASSADRGTGNTIYF.

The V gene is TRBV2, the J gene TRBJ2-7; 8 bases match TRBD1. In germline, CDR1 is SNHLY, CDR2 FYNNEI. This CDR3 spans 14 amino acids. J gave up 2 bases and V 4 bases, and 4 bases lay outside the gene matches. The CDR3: CASSARTGTYEQYF. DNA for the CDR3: TGTGCCAGCAGTGCGAGGACAGGGACCTACGAGCAGTACTTC. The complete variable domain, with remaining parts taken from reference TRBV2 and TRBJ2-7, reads EPEVTQTPSHQVTQMGQEVILRCVPISNHLYFYWYRQILGQKVEFLVSFYNNEISEKSEIFDDQFSVERPDGSNFTLKIRSTKLEDSAMYFCASSARTGTYEQYFGPGTRLTVT.

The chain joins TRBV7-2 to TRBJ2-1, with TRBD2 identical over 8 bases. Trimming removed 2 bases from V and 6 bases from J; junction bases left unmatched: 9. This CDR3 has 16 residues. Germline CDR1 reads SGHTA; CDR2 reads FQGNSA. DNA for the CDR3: TGTGCCAGCAGCTTAACCCCGGGACTAGTAGCCAATGAGCAGTTCTTC. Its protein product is CASSLTPGLVANEQFF.

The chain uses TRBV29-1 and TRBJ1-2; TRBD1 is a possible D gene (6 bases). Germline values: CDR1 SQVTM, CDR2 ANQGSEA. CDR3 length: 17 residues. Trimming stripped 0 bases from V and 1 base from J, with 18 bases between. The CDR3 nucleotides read TGCAGCGTTGAAGATATCCAATTTAGACAGGTTAACTATGGCTACACCTTC. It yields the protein CSVEDIQFRQVNYGYTF.

The CDR3 spells CASSLAGGTDTQYF. For the CDR3, the DNA is TGTGCCAGCAGCTTAGCGGGGGGGACAGATACGCAGTATTTT. This chain links TRBV7-9 with TRBJ2-3, with 7 bases identical to TRBD2. The CDR3 totals 14 residues. Trimming took 0 bases from V and 3 from J; bases not matched to a gene: 0. Germline V gene sequence: CDR1 SEHNR, CDR2 FQNEAQ (reference sequence).

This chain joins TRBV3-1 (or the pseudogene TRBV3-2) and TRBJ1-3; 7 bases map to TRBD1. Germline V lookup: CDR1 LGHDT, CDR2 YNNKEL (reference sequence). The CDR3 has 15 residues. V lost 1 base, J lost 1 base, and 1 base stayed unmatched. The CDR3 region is CASSQGQGSGNTIYF. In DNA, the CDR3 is TGTGCCAGCAGCCAAGGACAGGGTTCTGGAAACACCATATATTTT.

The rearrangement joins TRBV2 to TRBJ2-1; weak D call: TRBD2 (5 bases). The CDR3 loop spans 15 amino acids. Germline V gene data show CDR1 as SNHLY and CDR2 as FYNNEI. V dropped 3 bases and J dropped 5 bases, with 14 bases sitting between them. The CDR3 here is CASSDSLGSHNEQFF. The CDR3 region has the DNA TGTGCCAGCAGTGATTCGCTGGGGAGTCACAATGAGCAGTTCTTC.

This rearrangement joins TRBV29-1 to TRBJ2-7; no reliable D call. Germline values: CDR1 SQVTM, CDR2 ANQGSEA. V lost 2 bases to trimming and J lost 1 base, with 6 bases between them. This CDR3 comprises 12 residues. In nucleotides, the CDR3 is TGCAGCGTTGAACTAAATTCCTACGAGCAGTACTTC. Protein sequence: CSVELNSYEQYF.

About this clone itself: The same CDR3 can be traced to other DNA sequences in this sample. CDR3 region: CSAGQGNTEAFF. In DNA, the CDR3 is TGCAGCGCTGGGCAGGGGAACACTGAAGCTTTCTTT. The chain couples TRBV29-1 to TRBJ1-1, with D possibly matching TRBD1 (5 bases). CDR3 length: 12 amino acids. Germline CDR1 is SQVTM and CDR2 is ANQGSEA. Trimming left V 7 bases short and J 1 base short, with 10 bases between.

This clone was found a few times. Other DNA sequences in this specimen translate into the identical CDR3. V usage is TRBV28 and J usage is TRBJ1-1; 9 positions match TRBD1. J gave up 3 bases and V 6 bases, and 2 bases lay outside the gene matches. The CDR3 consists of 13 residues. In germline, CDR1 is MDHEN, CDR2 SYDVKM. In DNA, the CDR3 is TGTGCCAGCAGCCGGACAGGGGACACTGAAGCTTTCTTT. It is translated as CASSRTGDTEAFF.

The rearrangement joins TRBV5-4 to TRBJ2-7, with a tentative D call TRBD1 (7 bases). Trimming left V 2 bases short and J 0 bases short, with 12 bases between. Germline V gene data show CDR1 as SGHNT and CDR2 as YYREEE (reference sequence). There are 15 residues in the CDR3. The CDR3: CASSLPGGSSYEQYF. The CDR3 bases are TGTGCCAGCAGCTTACCAGGGGGGAGCTCCTACGAGCAGTACTTC.

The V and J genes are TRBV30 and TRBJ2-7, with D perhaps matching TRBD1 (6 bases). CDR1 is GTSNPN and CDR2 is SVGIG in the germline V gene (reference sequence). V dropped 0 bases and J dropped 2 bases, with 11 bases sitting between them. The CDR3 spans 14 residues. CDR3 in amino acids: CAWSVEGQAYEQYF. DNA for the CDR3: TGTGCCTGGAGTGTAGAGGGACAAGCCTACGAGCAGTACTTC.

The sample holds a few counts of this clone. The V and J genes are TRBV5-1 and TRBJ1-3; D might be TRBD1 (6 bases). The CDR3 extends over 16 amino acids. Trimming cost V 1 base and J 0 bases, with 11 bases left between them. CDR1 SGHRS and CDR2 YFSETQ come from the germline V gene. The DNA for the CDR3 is TGCGCCAGCAGCTTGAACAGGGTTAACTCTGGAAACACCATATATTTT. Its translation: CASSLNRVNSGNTIYF. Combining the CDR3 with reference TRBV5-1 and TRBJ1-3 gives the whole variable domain KAGVTQTPRYLIKTRGQQVTLSCSPISGHRSVSWYQQTPGQGLQFLFEYFSETQRNKGNFPGRFSGRQFSNSRSEMNVSTLELGDSALYLCASSLNRVNSGNTIYFGEGSWLTVV.

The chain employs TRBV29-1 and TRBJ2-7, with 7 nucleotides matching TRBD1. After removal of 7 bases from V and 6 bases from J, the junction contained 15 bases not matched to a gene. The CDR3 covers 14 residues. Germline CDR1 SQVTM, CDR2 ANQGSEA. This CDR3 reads CSGRQGQLGSEQYF. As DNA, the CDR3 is TGCAGCGGAAGACAGGGACAATTGGGCTCCGAGCAGTACTTC.